The 23 T cell receptor beta chains listed next were all sequenced from one sample in a study of OX40 agonist ivuxolimab in advanced cancers. Produced via immunoSEQ multiplex PCR; TCRdb's table is partial and in-frame only. The repertoire holds about 45,000 clones, with about four fifths as singletons. The sample here was CD4+ or CD8+ T cells sorted from blood, taken in a trial of the OX40 agonist ivuxolimab. Receptors originate from an adult with an advanced solid tumor such as melanoma, head and neck, liver or kidney cancer.

For the CDR3, the DNA is TGTGCCAGCAGTGGGGCGCCCGGCACAGCGTCGTTCCCCGAGCAGTACTTC. Its protein product is CASSGAPGTASFPEQYF. V gene TRBV6-1 combines with J gene TRBJ2-7; D is uncertain. The CDR3 is made up of 17 amino acids. Germline lookup yields CDR1 MNHNS and CDR2 SASEGT. Trimming removed 4 bases at V and 6 bases at J, with 25 bases between.

The chain employs TRBV25-1 and TRBJ1-1, with a tentative D call TRBD1 (5 bases). Per the germline V gene, CDR1 is MGHDK and CDR2 is SYGVNS. This CDR3 region has 12 residues. With 3 bases removed from V and 11 bases from J, the gap between germline ends came to 13 bases. The CDR3, as DNA: TGTGCCAGCAGTGATGGTTACAGGCTTGCTTTCTTT. Its protein is CASSDGYRLAFF.

The chain has TRBV7-8 and TRBJ2-7; D perhaps matches TRBD2 (5 bases). Trimming removed 3 bases at V and 3 bases at J, with 9 bases between. The germline gives CDR1 SGHVS, CDR2 FQNEAQ. This CDR3 has 13 amino acids. The CDR3 spells CASSLRVIYEQYF. CDR3 sequence (DNA): TGTGCCAGCAGCTTGAGGGTTATCTACGAGCAGTACTTC.

The V and J genes are TRBV14 and TRBJ2-5; TRBD2 matches 10 bases. The CDR3 has 15 amino acids. Germline V gene data show CDR1 as SGHDN and CDR2 as FVKESK. The V gene end was trimmed by 0 bases and the J gene end by 5 bases; junction bases not matched to a gene: 3. The CDR3 bases are TGTGCCAGCAGCCAAGATAGCGGGGGGCCGGAGACCCAGTACTTC. The encoded protein is CASSQDSGGPETQYF.

This clone was found once. J is TRBJ2-3 and V is TRBV15; the D gene is possibly TRBD2 (5 bases). V dropped 0 bases and J dropped 3 bases, with 16 bases sitting between them. This CDR3 has 17 amino acids. CDR1 LNHNV and CDR2 YYDKDF come from the germline V gene (reference sequence). CDR3 nucleotide sequence: TGTGCCACCAGCAGAGACCCCCCGGGGAGACCTACAGATACGCAGTATTTT. Protein: CATSRDPPGRPTDTQYF.

The chain carries TRBV18 and TRBJ1-1; D is uncertain. There are 15 residues in the CDR3. V was clipped by 4 bases and J by 3 bases, with 15 bases between them. Germline assignment: CDR1 KGHSH and CDR2 LQKENI. The chain's CDR3 is CASSLGQIRDTEAFF. CDR3 nucleotides: TGTGCCAGCTCACTTGGCCAAATTCGGGACACTGAAGCTTTCTTT.

For the CDR3, the DNA is TGTGCCAGCAGACTACAGGTCCTCTATGGCTACACCTTC. As protein: CASRLQVLYGYTF. V and J are TRBV5-5 and TRBJ1-2; weak D call: TRBD1 (5 bases). There are 13 residues in the CDR3. From germline, CDR1 is SGHKS and CDR2 YYEKEE (reference sequence). Trimming stripped 5 bases from V and 4 bases from J, with 12 bases between. The entire variable domain, with the rest obtained from reference TRBV5-5 and TRBJ1-2, is as follows: DAGVTQSPTHLIKTRGQQVTLRCSPISGHKSVSWYQQVLGQGPQFIFQYYEKEERGRGNFPDRFSARQFPNYSSELNVNALLLGDSALYLCASRLQVLYGYTFGSGTRLTVV.

This chain links TRBV29-1 with TRBJ2-3, with 14 bases matching TRBD2. The CDR3 has 15 amino acids. Germline lookup yields CDR1 SQVTM and CDR2 ANQGSEA. V shed 7 bases, J shed 4 bases, and the junction held 7 bases outside the gene matches. CDR3 coding DNA: TGCAGCGCGGGACTAGCGGGGGTCCTTTCAGATACGCAGTATTTT. It is translated as CSAGLAGVLSDTQYF.

The chain uses TRBV15 and TRBJ1-5; D is perhaps TRBD1 (5 bases). The CDR3 is 17 amino acids. The germline V gene has CDR1 LNHNV and CDR2 YYDKDF (reference sequence). V lost 1 base to trimming and J lost 0 bases, with 13 bases between them. CDR3 protein: CATSRGRTGDSNQPQHF. The CDR3 DNA reads as TGTGCCACCAGCAGAGGACGGACGGGGGATAGCAATCAGCCCCAGCATTTT. The variable domain in full, with the rest retrieved from reference TRBV15 and TRBJ1-5, is DAMVIQNPRYQVTQFGKPVTLSCSQTLNHNVMYWYQQKSSQAPKLLFHYYDKDFNNEADTPDNFQSRRPNTSFCFLDIRSPGLGDTAMYLCATSRGRTGDSNQPQHFGDGTRLSIL.

The genes are TRBV27 and TRBJ1-1; D remains ambiguous. This CDR3 comprises 13 residues. V lost 5 bases and J 0 bases, leaving 7 bases between the germline ends. The germline V gene encodes CDR1 MNHEY and CDR2 SMNVEV (reference sequence). CDR3 nucleotides: TGTGCCAGCAGTACTAGACTGAACACTGAAGCTTTCTTT. It translates to CASSTRLNTEAFF.

V usage is TRBV7-9 and J usage is TRBJ1-6, with unresolved D. CDR1 SEHNR and CDR2 FQNEAQ come from the germline V gene (reference sequence). The CDR3 consists of 13 residues. The V end was cut by 1 base, the J end by 9 bases, with 7 bases between. In DNA form, the CDR3 reads TGTGCCAGCAGCTTAGACTTAATTTCACCCCTCCACTTT. Its translation is CASSLDLISPLHF. Filled out from reference TRBV7-9 and TRBJ1-6, the complete variable domain reads DTGVSQNPRHKITKRGQNVTFRCDPISEHNRLYWYRQTLGQGPEFLTYFQNEAQLEKSRLLSDRFSAERPKGSFSTLEIQRTEQGDSAMYLCASSLDLISPLHFGNGTRLTVT.

The chain links TRBV10-3 to TRBJ2-6; D tentatively reads TRBD1 or TRBD2 (5 bases each). This CDR3 has 17 residues. The ends were cut back, 5 bases at V and 0 bases at J, with 14 bases in the middle. The germline V gene has CDR1 ENHRY and CDR2 SYGVKD. CDR3 DNA: TGTGCCATCAGTATGGGGGACGGGGTCTCTGGGGCCAACGTCCTGACTTTC. It yields the protein CAISMGDGVSGANVLTF.

The rearrangement uses TRBV18 and TRBJ1-6; tentatively, D is TRBD1 (5 bases). Germline V gives CDR1 KGHSH, CDR2 LQKENI. CDR3 length: 16 amino acids. The V end lost 3 bases, the J end lost 4 bases, and 13 bases lay between the germline ends. The DNA of the CDR3 is TGTGCCAGCTCACCCGACAGTCGGCTTTATAATTCACCCCTCCACTTT. Residues: CASSPDSRLYNSPLHF.

V is TRBV19 and J is TRBJ2-4; D uncertain. Trimming stripped 7 bases from V and 7 bases from J, with 14 bases between. CDR1 and CDR2 from the germline V gene are LNHDA and SQIVND (reference sequence). The CDR3 is 13 residues long. The CDR3 loop is CASTDSPLNIQYF. CDR3 in DNA: TGTGCCAGTACTGACTCCCCACTGAACATTCAGTACTTC. The full variable domain, with the rest looked up from reference TRBV19 and TRBJ2-4, is DGGITQSPKYLFRKEGQNVTLSCEQNLNHDAMYWYRQDPGQGLRLIYYSQIVNDFQKGDIAEGYSVSREKKESFPLTVTSAQKNPTAFYLCASTDSPLNIQYFGAGTRLSVL.

The rearrangement joins TRBV2 to TRBJ1-3; D is possibly TRBD1 (5 bases). The CDR3 loop spans 16 amino acids. Per the germline V gene, CDR1 is SNHLY and CDR2 is FYNNEI. V lost 4 bases to trimming and J lost 3 bases, with 16 bases between them. This CDR3 is CASSAPRRDLGNTIYF. Here the CDR3 DNA reads TGTGCCAGCAGTGCGCCCAGAAGGGACCTTGGAAACACCATATATTTT.

The chain has TRBV28 and TRBJ1-5; D perhaps matches TRBD1 (5 bases). The CDR3 has 12 amino acids. Trimming left V 10 bases short and J 0 bases short, with 7 bases between. Germline V gene sequence: CDR1 MDHEN, CDR2 SYDVKM. CDR3 residues: CATRVSNQPQHF. As DNA, the CDR3 is TGTGCCACCAGGGTTAGCAATCAGCCCCAGCATTTT.

The V call is TRBV28, the J call TRBJ1-1; D uncertain. The CDR3 consists of 14 residues. Germline V lookup: CDR1 MDHEN, CDR2 SYDVKM. Trimming took 4 bases from V and 8 from J, leaving 17 bases between them. The CDR3 spells CASSYGLRVSEAFF. In DNA form, the CDR3 reads TGTGCCAGCAGTTACGGCCTTCGGGTCTCCGAAGCTTTCTTT.

This clone appeared once. This chain joins TRBV11-2 and TRBJ2-4; no firm D call. Trimming removed 3 bases from V and 0 bases from J, with 12 bases in between. The CDR3 length is 16 residues. Per the germline V gene, CDR1 is SGHAT and CDR2 is FQNNGV. The DNA for the CDR3 is TGTGCCAGCAGCTTCGTCCATCGGACAGCCAAAAACATTCAGTACTTC. It encodes CASSFVHRTAKNIQYF.

This chain uses TRBV2 with TRBJ1-1; TRBD1 matches at 7 bases. The junction had 6 bases not matched to a gene; V was cut back by 5 bases and J by 0 bases. This CDR3 contains 15 residues. CDR1 is SNHLY and CDR2 is FYNNEI in the germline V gene. The CDR3 here is CASSSYRGVNTEAFF. CDR3 DNA: TGTGCCAGCAGTAGCTACAGGGGCGTGAACACTGAAGCTTTCTTT. Filled out from reference TRBV2 and TRBJ1-1, the complete variable domain reads EPEVTQTPSHQVTQMGQEVILRCVPISNHLYFYWYRQILGQKVEFLVSFYNNEISEKSEIFDDQFSVERPDGSNFTLKIRSTKLEDSAMYFCASSSYRGVNTEAFFGQGTRLTVV.

The chain links TRBV28 to TRBJ1-3; perhaps TRBD1 as D (5 bases). CDR3 size: 13 residues. V was pared by 5 bases and J by 5 bases, with 10 bases between. The germline V gene encodes CDR1 MDHEN and CDR2 SYDVKM. The CDR3 loop is CASSRGLRNTIYF. The CDR3 DNA is TGTGCCAGCAGTCGGGGGTTGCGAAACACCATATATTTT.

The rearrangement joins TRBV7-8 to TRBJ1-5; D is uncertain. CDR3 length: 15 amino acids. Germline assignment: CDR1 SGHVS and CDR2 FQNEAQ. V was pared by 3 bases and J by 0 bases, with 9 bases between. The CDR3 nucleotides are TGTGCCAGCAGCTTCAGCAAGAATAGCAATCAGCCCCAGCATTTT. Translating it yields CASSFSKNSNQPQHF.

This clone was found once. The rearrangement joins TRBV12-5 to TRBJ2-1, with 13 nucleotides matching TRBD2. The ends lost 3 bases at V and 3 bases at J; junction bases unmatched: 20. This CDR3 is built from 22 residues. Germline V CDR1 and CDR2: LGHNT, FRNRAP. The CDR3 loop reads CASGFLSISPGTSGVFYNEQFF. CDR3 nucleotides: TGTGCTAGTGGTTTTTTATCCATATCCCCGGGGACTAGCGGGGTCTTCTACAATGAGCAGTTCTTC.

The CDR3 nucleotides read TGTGCCAGCAGCTACCGACAGGGAGGAAACACCATATATTTT. Its protein is CASSYRQGGNTIYF. This rearrangement joins TRBV7-3 to TRBJ1-3; TRBD1 matches at 7 bases. Germline V gene lookup returns CDR1 SGHTA and CDR2 FQGTGA. The CDR3 loop spans 14 amino acids. V trimming: 4 bases; J trimming: 4 bases; junction bases outside the gene matches: 4.